The clone carrying this T cell receptor beta chain was recorded many times. Its antigen is still unknown. The sample belongs to a study of tumor and adjacent non-tumor tissue in lung cancer. Across the whole study: There were around 11 adenocarcinoma, a couple of squamous cell carcinoma and 1 small cell lung cancer cases.

TCRbeta libraries were built with three rounds of nested PCR, modified from ARM-PCR. Each CDR3 protein gets one entry after TCRdb re-called the multiplex PCR reads with MiXCR. Among some 120,000 distinct CDR3 sequences listed, approximately 66% were seen once. Study-level points and caveats: Tumor repertoires had a smaller top 100 clone share than normal lung. TCR diversity was significantly greater in tumor than normal lung tissue.

This sample's RNA came from whole unsorted tissue. Between August and November 2014, newly diagnosed, chemotherapy-naive lung cancer patients underwent thoracic surgery in China. CDR3 length: 11 residues. Germline-derived CDR1 and CDR2 are SQVTM and ANQGSEA. Trimming stripped 3 bases from V and 3 bases from J, with 5 bases between. The chain recombines TRBV29-1 with TRBJ2-5; D not certain. The source material was lung tumor tissue. This receptor was obtained from a man aged 25 to 45 with non-small cell lung cancer. The CDR3 DNA sequence: TGCAGCGTTGAGGGAAAAGAGACCCAGTACTTC. Its translation: CSVEGKETQYF.